Listed below are T cell receptor beta chains from one sample, sequenced in a study of T cells in Graves' hyperthyroidism and ophthalmopathy. TCRdb recomputed calls from the multiplex PCR reads with MiXCR, one row per CDR3 protein. This sample has approximately 530,000 distinct CDR3 sequences, with around 17% found just once. The sequencing sample was made of blood. These receptors all come from a young woman with Graves' hyperthyroidism. The CDR3 runs from the conserved cysteine through the conserved F or W. D genes are given only for firm matches. Expanded clones get a size class; other rows say once, few or many, or leave the size out.

few	TRBV7-2	NA	TRBJ2-7	CASSRGTGPAYEQYF	TGTGCCAGCAGCCGGGGGACTGGACCGGCCTACGAGCAGTACTTC
many	TRBV3-1	NA	TRBJ1-5	CASSRGNQPQHF	TGTGCCAGCAGCCGGGGCAATCAGCCCCAGCATTTT
few	TRBV12-3/TRBV12-4	NA	TRBJ2-2	CASSSPARESTGELFF	TGTGCCAGCAGTTCCCCGGCCAGGGAATCCACCGGGGAGCTGTTTTTT
many	TRBV20-1	NA	TRBJ2-7	CSARQGSSYEQYF	TGCAGTGCTAGACAAGGGAGCTCCTACGAGCAGTACTTC
NA	TRBV7-8	NA	TRBJ1-6	CASSTSGGSLSPLHF	TGTGCCAGCAGCACCTCGGGGGGCTCCCTTTCACCCCTCCACTTT
many	TRBV11-3	NA	TRBJ1-2	CASSLVGQGLNYGYTF	TGTGCCAGCAGCTTAGTAGGGCAGGGATTGAACTATGGCTACACCTTC
NA	TRBV6-5	NA	TRBJ2-2	CASSYTSGGELFF	TGTGCCAGCAGTTATACTTCCGGCGGGGAGCTGTTTTTT
few	TRBV15	NA	TRBJ1-2	CATSRGRADGGYTF	TGTGCCACCAGCAGAGGAAGGGCGGATGGGGGCTACACCTTC
many	TRBV2	NA	TRBJ1-1	CASSESKNTEAFF	TGTGCCAGCAGTGAGTCGAAGAACACTGAAGCTTTCTTT
many	TRBV13	NA	TRBJ1-1	CASSLGGTDNTEAFF	TGTGCCAGCAGCTTAGGTGGGACCGACAACACTGAAGCTTTCTTT
NA	TRBV20-1	NA	TRBJ2-1	CSARRDPGDAYNEQFF	TGCAGTGCTAGAAGGGATCCAGGGGACGCCTACAATGAGCAGTTCTTC
many	TRBV6-1	NA	TRBJ2-3	CASSEGYTQYF	TGTGCCAGCAGTGAAGGATATACGCAGTATTTT
NA	TRBV11-3	NA	TRBJ2-1	CASSTRWTEQFF	TGTGCCAGCAGCACAAGATGGACCGAGCAGTTCTTC
many	TRBV20-1	NA	TRBJ2-7	CSARDRSNYEQYF	TGCAGTGCTAGGGACAGATCCAACTACGAGCAGTACTTC
NA	TRBV20-1	TRBD1	TRBJ1-5	CSGRTGETAQHF	TGCAGTGGTAGAACAGGGGAAACTGCCCAGCATTTT